The clone carrying this T cell receptor (beta chain) has a count of ten or more. This sample's time point: newly diagnosed GD, antithyroid drugs for less than 3 months. PBMC-derived RNA was used for the TCR library. The TCR beta library used iRepertoire HTBI primers with Arm-PCR amplification of CDR3. TCRdb redid the calling of the multiplex PCR reads with MiXCR, one entry per CDR3 protein. The table shows 530,000 or so distinct CDR3 sequences, with more than 15% occurring only once. This sample stems from a study of regulatory T cells in long-lasting Graves disease. Separately, the same data were catalogued under a study of T cells in Graves' hyperthyroidism and ophthalmopathy. That study adds: Researchers found most expanded thyroid clonotypes above 0.001 in blood as well.

The starting material was peripheral blood mononuclear cells (PBMCs), obtained at new diagnosis, from a patient treated with antithyroid drugs. The clonotype comes from a young man with Graves disease.

CDR3 DNA: TGTGCCAGCAGTTTCGGAGAGCTAGAAAAACTGTTTTTT. Amino acid sequence: CASSFGELEKLFF. The rearrangement joins TRBV27 to TRBJ1-4; D is undetermined. CDR3 length equals 13 residues. Germline CDR1 reads MNHEY; CDR2 reads SMNVEV (reference sequence). Trimming took off 3 bases at V and 8 bases at J, with 10 bases between the two ends.